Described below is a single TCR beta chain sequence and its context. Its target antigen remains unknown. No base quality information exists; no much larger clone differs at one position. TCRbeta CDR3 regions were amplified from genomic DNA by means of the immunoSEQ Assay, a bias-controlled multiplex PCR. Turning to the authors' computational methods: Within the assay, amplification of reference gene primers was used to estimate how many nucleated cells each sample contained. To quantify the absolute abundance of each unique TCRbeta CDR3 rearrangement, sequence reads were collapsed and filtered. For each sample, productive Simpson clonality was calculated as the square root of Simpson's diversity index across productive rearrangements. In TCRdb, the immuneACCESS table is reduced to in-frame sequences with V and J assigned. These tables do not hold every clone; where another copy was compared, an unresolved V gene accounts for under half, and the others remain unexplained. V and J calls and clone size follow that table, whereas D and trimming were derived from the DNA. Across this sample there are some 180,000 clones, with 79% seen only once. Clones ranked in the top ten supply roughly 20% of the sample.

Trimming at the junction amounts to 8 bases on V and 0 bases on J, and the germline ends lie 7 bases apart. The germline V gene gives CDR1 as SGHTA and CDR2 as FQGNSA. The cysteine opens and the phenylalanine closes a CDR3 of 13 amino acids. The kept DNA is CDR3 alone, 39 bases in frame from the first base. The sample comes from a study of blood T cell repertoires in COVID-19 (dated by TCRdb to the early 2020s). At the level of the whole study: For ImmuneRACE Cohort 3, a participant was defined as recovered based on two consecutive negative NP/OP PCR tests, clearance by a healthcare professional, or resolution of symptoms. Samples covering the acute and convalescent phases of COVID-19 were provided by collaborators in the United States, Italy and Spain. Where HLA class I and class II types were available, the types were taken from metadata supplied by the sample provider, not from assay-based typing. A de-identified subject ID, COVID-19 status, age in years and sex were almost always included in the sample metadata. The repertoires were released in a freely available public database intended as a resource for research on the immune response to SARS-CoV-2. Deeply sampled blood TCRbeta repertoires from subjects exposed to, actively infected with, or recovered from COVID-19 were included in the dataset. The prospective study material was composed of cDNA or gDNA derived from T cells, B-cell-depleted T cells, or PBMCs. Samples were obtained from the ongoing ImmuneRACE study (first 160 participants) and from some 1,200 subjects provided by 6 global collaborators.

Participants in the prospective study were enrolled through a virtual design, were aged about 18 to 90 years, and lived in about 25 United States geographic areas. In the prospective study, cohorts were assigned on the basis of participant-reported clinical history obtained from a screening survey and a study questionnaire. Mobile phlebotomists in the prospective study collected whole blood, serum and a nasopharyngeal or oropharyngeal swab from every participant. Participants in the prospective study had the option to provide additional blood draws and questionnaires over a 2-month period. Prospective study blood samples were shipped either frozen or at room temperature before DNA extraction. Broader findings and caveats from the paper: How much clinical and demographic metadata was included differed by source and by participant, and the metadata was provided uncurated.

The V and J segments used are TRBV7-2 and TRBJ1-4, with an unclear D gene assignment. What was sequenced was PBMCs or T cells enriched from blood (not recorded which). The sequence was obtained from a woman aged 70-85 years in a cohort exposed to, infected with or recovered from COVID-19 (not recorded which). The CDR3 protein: CASRSTTNEKLFF. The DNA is TGTGCCAGCCGGTCTACAACTAATGAAAAACTGTTTTTT.